These 5 T cell receptor beta chains share one sample of origin, sequenced in a study of blood T cell repertoires in COVID-19. The assay was immunoSEQ multiplex PCR, and TCRdb's table has in-frame clones only and misses some. Of under 200,000 clones in the sample, 85% to 95% were seen once. Sequencing used peripheral blood. These receptors were taken from a man aged 50 to 60 with acute or convalescent COVID-19.

The V call is TRBV14, the J call TRBJ1-3; TRBD1 might be the D (6 bases). Between the trimmed V and J ends, which lost 5 bases and 2 bases, there was a span of 10 bases. From germline, CDR1 is SGHDN and CDR2 FVKESK. This CDR3 spans 14 amino acids. The CDR3 here is CASSVQGAGNTIYF. In nucleotides, the CDR3 is TGTGCCAGCAGCGTACAGGGTGCTGGAAACACCATATATTTT.

The chain is built from TRBV7-9 and TRBJ2-1, with TRBD2 identical over 10 bases. The CDR3 is made up of 16 amino acids. Trimming removed 0 bases from V and 6 bases from J; junction bases left unmatched: 5. Germline CDR1 SEHNR, CDR2 FQNEAQ (reference sequence). The CDR3 reads CASSLASSGSGNEQFF. Here the CDR3 DNA reads TGTGCCAGCAGCTTAGCGTCTAGCGGGAGCGGCAATGAGCAGTTCTTC.

V gene TRBV7-9 combines with J gene TRBJ1-1, with TRBD1 matching 8 bases. The CDR3 is 16 residues long. The germline V gene has CDR1 SEHNR and CDR2 FQNEAQ (reference sequence). The V and J ends lost 3 bases and 5 bases, in that order; junction bases with no gene match: 11. As DNA, the CDR3 is TGTGCCAGCAGCTTGGGAAGGACAGGGCGTTGGACTGAAGCTTTCTTT. Translating it yields CASSLGRTGRWTEAFF.

The chain uses TRBV27 and TRBJ2-3; the match to TRBD2 covers 12 bases. The germline V gene encodes CDR1 MNHEY and CDR2 SMNVEV (reference sequence). The CDR3 length is 17 residues. V trimming: 5 bases; J trimming: 4 bases; junction bases outside the gene matches: 10. CDR3 sequence: CASSAMTSGRASDTQYF. The CDR3 DNA reads as TGTGCCAGCAGTGCCATGACTAGCGGGAGAGCGTCAGATACGCAGTATTTT.

This chain uses TRBV11-2 with TRBJ1-6, with 8 bases fitting TRBD1. CDR3 length: 15 amino acids. Germline V lookup: CDR1 SGHAT, CDR2 FQNNGV. The J segment lost 5 bases and the V segment lost 5 bases, leaving 5 bases of the junction unmatched. CDR3 sequence reads: CASSPNRGDNSPLHF. CDR3 nucleotides: TGTGCCAGCAGCCCAAACAGGGGGGATAATTCACCCCTCCACTTT.